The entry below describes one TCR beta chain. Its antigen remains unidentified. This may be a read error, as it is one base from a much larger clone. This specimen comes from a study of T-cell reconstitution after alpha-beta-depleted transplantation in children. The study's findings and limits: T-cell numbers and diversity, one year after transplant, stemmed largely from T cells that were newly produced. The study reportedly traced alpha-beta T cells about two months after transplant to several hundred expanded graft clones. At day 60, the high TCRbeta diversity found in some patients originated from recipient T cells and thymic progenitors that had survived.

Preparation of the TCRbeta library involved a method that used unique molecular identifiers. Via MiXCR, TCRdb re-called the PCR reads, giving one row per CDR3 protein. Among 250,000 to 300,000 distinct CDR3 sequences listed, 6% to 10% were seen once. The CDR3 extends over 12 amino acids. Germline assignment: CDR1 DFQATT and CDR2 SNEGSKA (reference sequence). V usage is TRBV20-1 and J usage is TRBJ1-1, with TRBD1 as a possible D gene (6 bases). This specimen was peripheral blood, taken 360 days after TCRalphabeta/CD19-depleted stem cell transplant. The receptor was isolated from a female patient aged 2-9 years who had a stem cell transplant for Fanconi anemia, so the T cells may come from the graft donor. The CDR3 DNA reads TGCGGTGCTGGGGGCCTAAACACTGAAGCTTTCTTT. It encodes CGAGGLNTEAFF.